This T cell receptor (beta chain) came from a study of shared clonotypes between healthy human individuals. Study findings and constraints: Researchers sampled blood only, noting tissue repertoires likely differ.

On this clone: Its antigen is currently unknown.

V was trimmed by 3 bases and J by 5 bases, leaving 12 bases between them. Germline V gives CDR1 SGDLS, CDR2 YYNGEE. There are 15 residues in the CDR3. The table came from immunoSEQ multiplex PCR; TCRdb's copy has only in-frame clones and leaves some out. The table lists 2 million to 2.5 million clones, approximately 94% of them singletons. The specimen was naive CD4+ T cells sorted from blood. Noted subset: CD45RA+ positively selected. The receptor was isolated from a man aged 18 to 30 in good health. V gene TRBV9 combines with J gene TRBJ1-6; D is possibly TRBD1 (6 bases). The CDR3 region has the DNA TGTGCCAGCAGCGCCACAGGGTGGGATAATTCACCCCTCCACTTT. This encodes CASSATGWDNSPLHF.